This T cell receptor beta chain is drawn from a study of T-cell reconstitution after alpha-beta-depleted transplantation in children. V was pared by 3 bases and J by 4 bases, with 12 bases between. The CDR3 is made up of 14 amino acids. Per germline, CDR1 KGHSH and CDR2 LQKENI. This clonotype was counted ten times or more. Its antigen is still unknown. As it was prepared, the TCRbeta library received unique molecular identifiers. A single record per CDR3 protein comes from TCRdb applying MiXCR to the PCR reads. This sample carries about 100,000 distinct CDR3 sequences, over 6% of them seen once, and the ten largest clones take about 16%. Study results and limitations: It was reported that alpha-beta T cells came from several hundred expanded graft clones (about two months after transplant). The main origin of T-cell counts and diversity one year after transplant was newly produced T cells. Day-60 TCRbeta diversity that was high in some patients was derived from surviving recipient T cells and thymic progenitors.

This specimen consisted of PBMCs, obtained before TCRalphabeta/CD19-depleted stem cell transplant. The chain links TRBV18 to TRBJ2-5; D is unresolved. This clonotype was sampled from a boy younger than 10 with acute lymphoblastic leukemia, due to receive a stem cell transplant. The CDR3 protein is CASSPRADRETQYF. The CDR3 nucleotides read TGTGCCAGCTCACCTAGGGCGGACCGAGAGACCCAGTACTTC.